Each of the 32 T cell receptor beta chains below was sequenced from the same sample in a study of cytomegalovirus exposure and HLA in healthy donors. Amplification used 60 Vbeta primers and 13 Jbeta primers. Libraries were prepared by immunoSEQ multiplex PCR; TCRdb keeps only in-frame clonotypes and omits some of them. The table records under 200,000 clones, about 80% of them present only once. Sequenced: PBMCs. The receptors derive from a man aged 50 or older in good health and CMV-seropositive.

As DNA, the CDR3 is TGCGCCAGCAGCTTGGACTACGGTATCGAGCAGTACTTC. Amino acid sequence: CASSLDYGIEQYF. This chain uses TRBV5-1 with TRBJ2-7; D gene unclear. The CDR3 runs to 13 residues. The germline gives CDR1 SGHRS, CDR2 YFSETQ. The germline V and J ends were trimmed by 0 bases and 6 bases, with 10 bases remaining between them.

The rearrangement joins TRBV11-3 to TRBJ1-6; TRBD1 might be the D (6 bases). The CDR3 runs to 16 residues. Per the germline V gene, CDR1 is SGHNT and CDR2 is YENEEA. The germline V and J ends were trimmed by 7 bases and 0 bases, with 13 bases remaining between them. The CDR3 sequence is CASNRDTSSYNSPLHF. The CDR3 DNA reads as TGTGCCAGCAACCGGGACACGAGCTCCTATAATTCACCCCTCCACTTT.

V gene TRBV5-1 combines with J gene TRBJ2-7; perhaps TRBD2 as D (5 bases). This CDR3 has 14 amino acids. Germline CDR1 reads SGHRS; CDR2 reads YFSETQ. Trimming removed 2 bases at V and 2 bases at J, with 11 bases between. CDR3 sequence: CASSFGGAPYEQYF. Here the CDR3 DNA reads TGCGCCAGCAGCTTTGGAGGAGCCCCCTACGAGCAGTACTTC.

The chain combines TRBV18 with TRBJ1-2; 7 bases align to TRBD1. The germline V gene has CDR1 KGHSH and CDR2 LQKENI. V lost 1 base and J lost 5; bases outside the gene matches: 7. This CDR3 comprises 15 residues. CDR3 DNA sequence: TGTGCCAGCTCACCACAACCGACAGGGCCGTATGGCTACACCTTC. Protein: CASSPQPTGPYGYTF.

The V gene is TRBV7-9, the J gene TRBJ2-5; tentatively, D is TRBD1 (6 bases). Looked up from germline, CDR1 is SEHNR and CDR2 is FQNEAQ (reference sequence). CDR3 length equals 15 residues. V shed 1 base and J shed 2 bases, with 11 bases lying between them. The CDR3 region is CASSLEQGFQETQYF. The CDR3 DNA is TGTGCCAGCAGCTTAGAACAGGGATTTCAAGAGACCCAGTACTTC.

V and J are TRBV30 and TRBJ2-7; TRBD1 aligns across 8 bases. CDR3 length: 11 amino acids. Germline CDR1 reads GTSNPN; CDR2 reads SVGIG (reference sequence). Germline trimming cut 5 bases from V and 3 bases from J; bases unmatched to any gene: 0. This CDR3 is CAWDRGYEQYF. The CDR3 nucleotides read TGTGCCTGGGACAGGGGCTACGAGCAGTACTTC. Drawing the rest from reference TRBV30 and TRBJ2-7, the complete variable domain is SQTIHQWPATLVQPVGSPLSLECTVEGTSNPNLYWYRQAAGRGLQLLFYSVGIGQISSEVPQNLSASRPQDRQFILSSKKLLLSDSGFYLCAWDRGYEQYFGPGTRLTVT.

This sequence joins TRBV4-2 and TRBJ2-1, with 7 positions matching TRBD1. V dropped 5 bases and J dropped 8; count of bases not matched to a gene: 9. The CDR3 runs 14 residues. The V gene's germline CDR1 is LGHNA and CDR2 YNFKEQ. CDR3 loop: CASSTRQGFDEQFF. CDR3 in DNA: TGTGCCAGCAGCACTCGACAGGGATTCGATGAGCAGTTCTTC.

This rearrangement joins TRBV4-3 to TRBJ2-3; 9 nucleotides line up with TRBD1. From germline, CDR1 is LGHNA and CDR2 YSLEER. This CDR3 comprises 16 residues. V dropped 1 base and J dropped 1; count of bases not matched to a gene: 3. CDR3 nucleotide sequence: TGCGCCAGCAGCCAAGGTTGGGACAGGGGCACAGATACGCAGTATTTT. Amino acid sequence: CASSQGWDRGTDTQYF.

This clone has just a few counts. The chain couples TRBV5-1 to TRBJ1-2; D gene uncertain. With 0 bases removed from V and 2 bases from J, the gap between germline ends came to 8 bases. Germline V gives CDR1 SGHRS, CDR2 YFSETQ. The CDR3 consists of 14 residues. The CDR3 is CASSLGHENYGYTF. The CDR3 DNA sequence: TGCGCCAGCAGCTTGGGACACGAAAACTATGGCTACACCTTC.

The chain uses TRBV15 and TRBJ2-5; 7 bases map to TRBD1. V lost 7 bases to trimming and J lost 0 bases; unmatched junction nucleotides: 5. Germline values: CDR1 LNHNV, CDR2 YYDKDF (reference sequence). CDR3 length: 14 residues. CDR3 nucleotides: TGTGCCACCAACCGAGACAGGGACCAAGAGACCCAGTACTTC. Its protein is CATNRDRDQETQYF.

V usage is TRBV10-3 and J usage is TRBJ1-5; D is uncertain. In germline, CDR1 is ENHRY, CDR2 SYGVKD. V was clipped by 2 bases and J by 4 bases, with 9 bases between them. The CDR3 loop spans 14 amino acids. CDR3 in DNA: TGTGCCATCAGTGAGCTTGCTACTAATCAGCCCCAGCATTTT. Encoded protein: CAISELATNQPQHF.

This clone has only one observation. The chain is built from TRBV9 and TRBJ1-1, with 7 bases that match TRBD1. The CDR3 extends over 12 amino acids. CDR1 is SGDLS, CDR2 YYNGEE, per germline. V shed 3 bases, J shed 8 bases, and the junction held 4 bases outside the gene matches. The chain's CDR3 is CASSGVQGEAFF. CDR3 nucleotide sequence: TGTGCCAGCAGCGGCGTACAGGGGGAAGCTTTCTTT.

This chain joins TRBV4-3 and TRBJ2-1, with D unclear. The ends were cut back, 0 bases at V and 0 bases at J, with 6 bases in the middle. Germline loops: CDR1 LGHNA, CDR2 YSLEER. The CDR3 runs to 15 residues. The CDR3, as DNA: TGCGCCAGCAGCCAAGATGGTAGCTCCTACAATGAGCAGTTCTTC. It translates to CASSQDGSSYNEQFF.

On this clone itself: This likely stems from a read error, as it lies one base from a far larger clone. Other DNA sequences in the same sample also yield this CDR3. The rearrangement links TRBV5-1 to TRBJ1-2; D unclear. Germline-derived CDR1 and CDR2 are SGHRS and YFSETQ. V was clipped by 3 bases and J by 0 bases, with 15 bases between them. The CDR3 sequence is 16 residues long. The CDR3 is CASSSPSSGPNYGYTF. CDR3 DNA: TGCGCCAGCAGCTCTCCATCCTCGGGTCCTAACTATGGCTACACCTTC.

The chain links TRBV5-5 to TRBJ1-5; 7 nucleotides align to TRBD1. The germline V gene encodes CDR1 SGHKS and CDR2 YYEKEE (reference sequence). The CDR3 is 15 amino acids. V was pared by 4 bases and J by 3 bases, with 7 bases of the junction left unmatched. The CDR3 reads CASSTGQVPNQPQHF. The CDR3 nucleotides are TGTGCCAGCAGCACCGGACAGGTTCCCAATCAGCCCCAGCATTTT.

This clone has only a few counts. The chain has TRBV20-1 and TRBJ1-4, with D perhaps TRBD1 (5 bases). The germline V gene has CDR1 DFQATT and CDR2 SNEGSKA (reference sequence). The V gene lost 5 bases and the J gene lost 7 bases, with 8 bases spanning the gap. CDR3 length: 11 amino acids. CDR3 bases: TGCAGTGCTGGTAGGGGTGAAAAACTGTTTTTT. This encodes CSAGRGEKLFF.

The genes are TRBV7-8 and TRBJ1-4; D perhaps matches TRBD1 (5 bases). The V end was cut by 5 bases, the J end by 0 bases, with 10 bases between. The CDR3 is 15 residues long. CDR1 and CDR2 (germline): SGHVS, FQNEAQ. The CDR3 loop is CASSPQTATNEKLFF. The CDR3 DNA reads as TGTGCCAGCAGCCCTCAGACAGCAACTAATGAAAAACTGTTTTTT.

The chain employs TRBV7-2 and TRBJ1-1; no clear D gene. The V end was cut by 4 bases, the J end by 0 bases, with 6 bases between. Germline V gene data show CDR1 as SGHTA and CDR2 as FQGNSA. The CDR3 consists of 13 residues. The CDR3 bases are TGTGCCAGCAGCTCCCCCTTGAACACTGAAGCTTTCTTT. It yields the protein CASSSPLNTEAFF. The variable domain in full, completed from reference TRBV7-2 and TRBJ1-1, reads GAGVSQSPSNKVTEKGKDVELRCDPISGHTALYWYRQSLGQGLEFLIYFQGNSAPDKSGLPSDRFSAERTGGSVSTLTIQRTQQEDSAVYLCASSSPLNTEAFFGQGTRLTVV.

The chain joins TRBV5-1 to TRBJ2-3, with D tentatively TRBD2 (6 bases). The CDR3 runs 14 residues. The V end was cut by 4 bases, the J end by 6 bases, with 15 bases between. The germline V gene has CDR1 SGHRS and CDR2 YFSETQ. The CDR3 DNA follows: TGCGCCAGCAGCCCTGTCGCAGGGAGGGATACGCAGTATTTT. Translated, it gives CASSPVAGRDTQYF.

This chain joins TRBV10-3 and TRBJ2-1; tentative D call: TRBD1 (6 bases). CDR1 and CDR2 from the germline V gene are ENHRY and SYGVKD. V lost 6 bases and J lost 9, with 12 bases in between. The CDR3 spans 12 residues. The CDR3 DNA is TGTGCCATCAGGACAGGAACCACTGAGCAGTTCTTC. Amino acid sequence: CAIRTGTTEQFF.

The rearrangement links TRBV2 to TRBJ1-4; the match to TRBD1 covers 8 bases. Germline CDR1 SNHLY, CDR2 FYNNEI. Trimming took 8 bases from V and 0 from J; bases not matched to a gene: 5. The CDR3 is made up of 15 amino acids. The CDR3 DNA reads TGTGCCAGCCAGGGACAGGCGACAACTAATGAAAAACTGTTTTTT. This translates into CASQGQATTNEKLFF.

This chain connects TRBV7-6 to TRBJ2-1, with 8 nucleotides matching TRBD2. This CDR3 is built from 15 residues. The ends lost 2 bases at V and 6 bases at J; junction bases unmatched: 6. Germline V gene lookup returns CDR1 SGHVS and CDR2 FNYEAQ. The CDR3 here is CASSLTGGPGNEQFF. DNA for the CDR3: TGTGCCAGCAGCTTAACGGGGGGGCCAGGCAATGAGCAGTTCTTC.

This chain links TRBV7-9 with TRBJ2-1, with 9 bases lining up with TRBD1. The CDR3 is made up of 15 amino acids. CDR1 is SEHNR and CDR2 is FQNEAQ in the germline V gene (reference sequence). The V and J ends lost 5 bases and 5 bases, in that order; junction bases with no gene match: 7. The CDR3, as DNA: TGTGCCAGCAGCCGCGGACAGGGGCCGGACAATGAGCAGTTCTTC. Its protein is CASSRGQGPDNEQFF.

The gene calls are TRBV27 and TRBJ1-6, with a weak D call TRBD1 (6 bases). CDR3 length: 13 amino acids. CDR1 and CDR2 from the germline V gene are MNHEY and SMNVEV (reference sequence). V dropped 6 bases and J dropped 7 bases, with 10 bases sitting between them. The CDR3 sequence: CASRRTENSPLHF. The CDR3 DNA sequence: TGTGCCAGCAGGCGGACAGAGAATTCACCCCTCCACTTT.

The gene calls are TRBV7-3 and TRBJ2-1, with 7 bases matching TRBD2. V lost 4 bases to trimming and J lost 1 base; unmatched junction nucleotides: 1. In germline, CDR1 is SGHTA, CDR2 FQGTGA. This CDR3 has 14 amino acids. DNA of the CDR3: TGTGCCAGCAGCTCGCGGGGGTCCTACAATGAGCAGTTCTTC. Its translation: CASSSRGSYNEQFF.

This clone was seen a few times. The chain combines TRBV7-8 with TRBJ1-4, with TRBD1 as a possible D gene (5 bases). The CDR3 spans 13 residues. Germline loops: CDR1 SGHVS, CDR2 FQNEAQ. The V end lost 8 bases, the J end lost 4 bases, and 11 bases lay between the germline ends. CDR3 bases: TGTGCCAGCTTTGACAGCCTTAATGAAAAACTGTTTTTT. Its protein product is CASFDSLNEKLFF.

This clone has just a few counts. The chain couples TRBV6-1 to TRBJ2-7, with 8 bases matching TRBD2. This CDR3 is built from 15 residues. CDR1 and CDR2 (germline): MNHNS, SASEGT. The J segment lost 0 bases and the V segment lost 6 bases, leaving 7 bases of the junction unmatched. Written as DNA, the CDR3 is TGTGCCAGCAGACCTAAGCGGGGGAGCTCCTACGAGCAGTACTTC. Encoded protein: CASRPKRGSSYEQYF.

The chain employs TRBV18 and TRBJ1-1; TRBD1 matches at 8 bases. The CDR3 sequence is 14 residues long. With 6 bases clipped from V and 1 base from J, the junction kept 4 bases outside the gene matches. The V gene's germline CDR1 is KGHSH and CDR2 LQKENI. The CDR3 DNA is TGTGCCAGCTCTTCCGGGACAGGGAACACTGAAGCTTTCTTT. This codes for CASSSGTGNTEAFF.

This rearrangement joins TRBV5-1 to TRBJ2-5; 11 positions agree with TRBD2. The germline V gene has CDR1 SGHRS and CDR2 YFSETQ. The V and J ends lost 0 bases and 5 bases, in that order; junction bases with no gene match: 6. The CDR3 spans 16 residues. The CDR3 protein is CASSLATSGGRETQYF. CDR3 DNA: TGCGCCAGCAGCTTGGCAACTAGCGGGGGAAGGGAGACCCAGTACTTC.

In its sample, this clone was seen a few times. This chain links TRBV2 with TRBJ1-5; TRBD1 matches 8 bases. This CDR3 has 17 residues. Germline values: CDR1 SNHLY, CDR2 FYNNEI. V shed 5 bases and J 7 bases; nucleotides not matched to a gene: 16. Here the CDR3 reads CASSPRTGNMGGQPQHF. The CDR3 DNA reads TGTGCCAGCAGTCCAAGGACAGGGAATATGGGAGGACAGCCCCAGCATTTT.

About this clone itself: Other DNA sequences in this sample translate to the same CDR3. CDR3 amino acids: CASSQEWATDTQYF. CDR3 sequence (DNA): TGCGCCAGCAGCCAAGAATGGGCGACAGATACGCAGTATTTT. The rearrangement uses TRBV4-3 and TRBJ2-3; D ambiguous. The CDR3 runs to 14 residues. V was clipped by 0 bases and J by 3 bases, with 7 bases between them. Germline-derived CDR1 and CDR2 are LGHNA and YSLEER.

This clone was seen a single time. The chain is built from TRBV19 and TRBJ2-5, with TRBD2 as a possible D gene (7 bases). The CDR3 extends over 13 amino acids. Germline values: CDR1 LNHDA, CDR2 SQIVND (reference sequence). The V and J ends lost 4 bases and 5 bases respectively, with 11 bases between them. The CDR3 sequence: CASSRGGLETQYF. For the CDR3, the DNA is TGTGCCAGTAGTAGGGGGGGCCTTGAGACCCAGTACTTC.